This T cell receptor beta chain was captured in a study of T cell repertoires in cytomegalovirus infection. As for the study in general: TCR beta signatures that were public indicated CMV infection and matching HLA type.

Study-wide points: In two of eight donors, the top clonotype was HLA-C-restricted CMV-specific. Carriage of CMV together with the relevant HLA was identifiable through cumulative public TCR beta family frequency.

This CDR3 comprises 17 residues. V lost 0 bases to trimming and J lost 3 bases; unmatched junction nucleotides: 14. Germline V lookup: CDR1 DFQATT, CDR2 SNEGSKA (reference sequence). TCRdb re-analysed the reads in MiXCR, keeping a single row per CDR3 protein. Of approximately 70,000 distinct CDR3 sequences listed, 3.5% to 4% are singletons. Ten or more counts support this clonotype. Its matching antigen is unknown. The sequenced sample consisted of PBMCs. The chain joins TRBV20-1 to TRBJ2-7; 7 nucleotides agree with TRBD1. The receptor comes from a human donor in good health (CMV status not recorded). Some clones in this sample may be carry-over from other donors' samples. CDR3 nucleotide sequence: TGCAGTGCTAGAGATATCGCCCGGACAGGCCATCTCTACGAGCAGTACTTC. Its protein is CSARDIARTGHLYEQYF.